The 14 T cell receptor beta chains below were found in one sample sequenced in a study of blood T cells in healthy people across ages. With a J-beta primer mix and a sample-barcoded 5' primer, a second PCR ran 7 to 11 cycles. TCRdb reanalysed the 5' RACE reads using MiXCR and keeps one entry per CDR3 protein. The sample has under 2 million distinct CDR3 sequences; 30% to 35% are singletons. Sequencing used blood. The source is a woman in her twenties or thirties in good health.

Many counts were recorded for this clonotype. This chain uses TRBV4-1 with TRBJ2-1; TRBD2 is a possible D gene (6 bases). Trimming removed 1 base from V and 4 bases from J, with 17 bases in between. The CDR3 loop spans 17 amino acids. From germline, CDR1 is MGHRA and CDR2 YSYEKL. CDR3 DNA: TGCGCCAGCAGCCAAGGCAACGGGGGTGGCAATTACAATGAGCAGTTCTTC. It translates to CASSQGNGGGNYNEQFF.

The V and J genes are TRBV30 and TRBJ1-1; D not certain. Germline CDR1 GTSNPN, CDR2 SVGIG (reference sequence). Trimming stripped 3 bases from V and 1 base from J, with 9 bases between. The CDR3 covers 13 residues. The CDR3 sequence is CAWSWGENTEAFF. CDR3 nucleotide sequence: TGTGCCTGGAGCTGGGGAGAGAACACTGAAGCTTTCTTT.

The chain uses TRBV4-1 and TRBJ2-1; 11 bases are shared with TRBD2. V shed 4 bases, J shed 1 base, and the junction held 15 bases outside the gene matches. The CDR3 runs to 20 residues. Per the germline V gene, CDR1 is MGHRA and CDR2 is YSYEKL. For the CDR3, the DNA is TGCGCCAGCAGCCCATCACCCGGACTAGCGGGCGGCCCTTCCTACAATGAGCAGTTCTTC. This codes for CASSPSPGLAGGPSYNEQFF.

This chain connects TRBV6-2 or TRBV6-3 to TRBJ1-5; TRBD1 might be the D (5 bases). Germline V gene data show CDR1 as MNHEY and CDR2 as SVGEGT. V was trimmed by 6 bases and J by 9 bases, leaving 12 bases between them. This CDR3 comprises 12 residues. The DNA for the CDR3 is TGTGCCAGCAGCGCGGGACCGCGGCCCCAGCATTTT. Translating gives CASSAGPRPQHF.

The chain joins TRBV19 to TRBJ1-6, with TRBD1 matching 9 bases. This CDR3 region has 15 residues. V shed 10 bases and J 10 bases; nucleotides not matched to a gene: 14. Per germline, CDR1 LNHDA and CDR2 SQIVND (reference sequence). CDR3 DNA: TGTGCCACCGCCTGGGACAGGGCGAATGGGTCACCCCTCCACTTT. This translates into CATAWDRANGSPLHF. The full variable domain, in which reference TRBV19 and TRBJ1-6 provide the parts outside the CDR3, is DGGITQSPKYLFRKEGQNVTLSCEQNLNHDAMYWYRQDPGQGLRLIYYSQIVNDFQKGDIAEGYSVSREKKESFPLTVTSAQKNPTAFYLCATAWDRANGSPLHFGNGTRLTVT.

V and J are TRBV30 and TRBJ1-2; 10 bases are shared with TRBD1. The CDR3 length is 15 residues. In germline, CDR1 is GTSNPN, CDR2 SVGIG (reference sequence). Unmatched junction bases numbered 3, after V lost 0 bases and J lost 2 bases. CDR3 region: CAWSVRQGANYGYTF. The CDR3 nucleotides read TGTGCCTGGAGTGTACGACAGGGGGCCAACTATGGCTACACCTTC.

The CDR3 spells CSASRGPSGYEQYF. The CDR3 DNA sequence: TGCAGTGCTTCCAGGGGACCCAGTGGCTACGAGCAGTACTTC. The chain is built from TRBV20-1 and TRBJ2-7; a weak D match, TRBD1 (6 bases). Germline V lookup: CDR1 DFQATT, CDR2 SNEGSKA (reference sequence). The CDR3 runs to 14 residues. The germline V and J ends were trimmed by 5 bases and 3 bases, with 17 bases remaining between them.

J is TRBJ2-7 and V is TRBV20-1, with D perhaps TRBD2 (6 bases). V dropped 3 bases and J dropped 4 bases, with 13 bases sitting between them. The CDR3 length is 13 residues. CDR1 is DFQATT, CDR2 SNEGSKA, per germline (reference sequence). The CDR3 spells CSASEGLRYEQYF. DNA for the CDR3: TGCAGTGCTAGTGAGGGACTTAGATACGAGCAGTACTTC.

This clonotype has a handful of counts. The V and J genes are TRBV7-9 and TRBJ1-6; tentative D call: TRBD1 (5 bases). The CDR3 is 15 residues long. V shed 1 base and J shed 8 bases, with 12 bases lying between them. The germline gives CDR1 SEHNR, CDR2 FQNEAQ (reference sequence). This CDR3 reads CASSLDGGLYSPLHF. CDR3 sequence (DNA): TGTGCCAGCAGCTTAGATGGGGGACTTTATTCACCCCTCCACTTT. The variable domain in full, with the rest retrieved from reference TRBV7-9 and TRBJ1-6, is DTGVSQNPRHKITKRGQNVTFRCDPISEHNRLYWYRQTLGQGPEFLTYFQNEAQLEKSRLLSDRFSAERPKGSFSTLEIQRTEQGDSAMYLCASSLDGGLYSPLHFGNGTRLTVT.

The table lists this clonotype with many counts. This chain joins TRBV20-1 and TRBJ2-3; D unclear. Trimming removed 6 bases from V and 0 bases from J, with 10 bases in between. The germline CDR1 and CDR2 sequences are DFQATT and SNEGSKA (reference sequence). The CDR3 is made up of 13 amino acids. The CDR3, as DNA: TGCAGTGCACCTGGCGGAAGCACAGATACGCAGTATTTT. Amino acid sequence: CSAPGGSTDTQYF.

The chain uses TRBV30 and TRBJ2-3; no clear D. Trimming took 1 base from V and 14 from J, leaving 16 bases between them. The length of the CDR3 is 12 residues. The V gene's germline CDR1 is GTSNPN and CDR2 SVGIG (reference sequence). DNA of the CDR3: TGTGCCTGGAGTGAGTCGAATGGGCAGAGGTATTTT. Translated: CAWSESNGQRYF.

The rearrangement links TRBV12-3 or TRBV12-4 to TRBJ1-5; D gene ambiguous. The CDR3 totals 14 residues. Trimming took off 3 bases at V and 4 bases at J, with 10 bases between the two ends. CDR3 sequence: CASSFWGGNQPQHF. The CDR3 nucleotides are TGTGCCAGCAGTTTTTGGGGAGGGAATCAGCCCCAGCATTTT.

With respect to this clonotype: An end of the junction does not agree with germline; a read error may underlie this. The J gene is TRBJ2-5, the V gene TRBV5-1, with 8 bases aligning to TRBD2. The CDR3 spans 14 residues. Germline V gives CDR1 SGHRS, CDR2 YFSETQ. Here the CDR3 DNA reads TGCGCCAGCAGCTGGACGGGAGGGGCCGAGACCCTGTACTTC. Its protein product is CASSWTGGAETLYF.

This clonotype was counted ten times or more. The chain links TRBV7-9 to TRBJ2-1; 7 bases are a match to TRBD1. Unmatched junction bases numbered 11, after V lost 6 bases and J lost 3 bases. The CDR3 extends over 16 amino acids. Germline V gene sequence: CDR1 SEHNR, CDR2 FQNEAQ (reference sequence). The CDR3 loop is CASSRKTGPLYNEQFF. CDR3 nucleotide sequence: TGTGCCAGCAGTCGAAAGACAGGGCCGCTCTACAATGAGCAGTTCTTC.